The 30 T cell receptor beta chains listed next were all sequenced from one sample in a study of blood T cell repertoires in COVID-19. Sequenced by immunoSEQ multiplex PCR; TCRdb stores in-frame clones only, minus some. This table has 200,000 to 250,000 clones, around 84% appearing once. The sample comprised peripheral blood. These TCRs come from a man aged 50-59 years with acute or convalescent COVID-19.

V gene TRBV5-1 combines with J gene TRBJ1-1, with no clear D. Germline values: CDR1 SGHRS, CDR2 YFSETQ. CDR3 length: 13 residues. Trimming pared 4 bases from V and 1 base from J, leaving 8 bases between. The CDR3 DNA reads as TGCGCCAGCAGCGCCTCACAGAACACTGAAGCTTTCTTT. Amino acids: CASSASQNTEAFF.

V and J are TRBV5-1 and TRBJ2-1; D perhaps matches TRBD1 (6 bases). Trimming shortened V by 4 bases and J by 4 bases, and 12 bases separated the two germline ends. Germline V lookup: CDR1 SGHRS, CDR2 YFSETQ. The CDR3 spans 14 residues. This CDR3 reads CASSPPDRYNEQFF. The CDR3 nucleotides are TGCGCCAGCAGCCCACCGGACAGATACAATGAGCAGTTCTTC. The whole variable domain, remainder taken from reference TRBV5-1 and TRBJ2-1, is KAGVTQTPRYLIKTRGQQVTLSCSPISGHRSVSWYQQTPGQGLQFLFEYFSETQRNKGNFPGRFSGRQFSNSRSEMNVSTLELGDSALYLCASSPPDRYNEQFFGPGTRLTVL.

V gene TRBV11-2 combines with J gene TRBJ1-2, with a possible D match to TRBD1 (6 bases). CDR1 is SGHAT and CDR2 is FQNNGV in the germline V gene. The CDR3 length is 9 residues. The CDR3: CTTGNGYTF. The CDR3 DNA sequence: TGTACCACAGGGAACGGCTACACCTTC. The whole variable domain, remainder taken from reference TRBV11-2 and TRBJ1-2, is EAGVAQSPRYKIIEKRQSVAFWCNPISGHATLYWYQQILGQGPKLLIQFQNNGVVDDSQLPKDRFSAERLKGVDSTLKIQPAKLEDSAVYLCTTGNGYTFGSGTRLTVV.

The chain combines TRBV15 with TRBJ1-2, with D unresolved. CDR1 is LNHNV and CDR2 is YYDKDF in the germline V gene (reference sequence). V lost 0 bases to trimming and J lost 6 bases, with 8 bases between them. The CDR3 has 13 amino acids. The DNA for the CDR3 is TGTGCCACCAGCAGAGAGAGGGCGGATGGCTACACCTTC. Translation: CATSRERADGYTF. Using reference TRBV15 and TRBJ1-2 for the parts outside the CDR3, the full variable domain is DAMVIQNPRYQVTQFGKPVTLSCSQTLNHNVMYWYQQKSSQAPKLLFHYYDKDFNNEADTPDNFQSRRPNTSFCFLDIRSPGLGDTAMYLCATSRERADGYTFGSGTRLTVV.

The J gene is TRBJ1-2, the V gene TRBV4-1; possible D gene TRBD1, 5 bases. The CDR3 has 14 amino acids. Germline values: CDR1 MGHRA, CDR2 YSYEKL. Trimming cost V 4 bases and J 5 bases, with 14 bases left between them. In nucleotides, the CDR3 is TGCGCCAGCAGCCTATCAGGGACTGGTTATGGCTACACCTTC. This sequence encodes CASSLSGTGYGYTF.

This sequence joins TRBV6-5 and TRBJ1-2; no firm D call. V lost 2 bases, J lost 6 bases, and 7 bases lay in between. The CDR3 runs to 12 residues. Germline V gene sequence: CDR1 MNHEY, CDR2 SVGAGI. This CDR3 is CASSYLGNGYTF. The DNA for the CDR3 is TGTGCCAGCAGTTACCTCGGTAATGGCTACACCTTC.

This sequence joins TRBV7-2 and TRBJ1-2; possibly TRBD1 for D (6 bases). CDR1 is SGHTA and CDR2 is FQGNSA in the germline V gene. Trimming left V 5 bases short and J 3 bases short, with 13 bases between. This CDR3 contains 14 residues. Written as DNA, the CDR3 is TGTGCCAGCAGCAGAAACAGGGTTGACTATGGCTACACCTTC. Its translation is CASSRNRVDYGYTF.

The chain combines TRBV7-3 with TRBJ1-2; 8 bases line up with TRBD1. The junction had 7 bases not matched to a gene; V was cut back by 5 bases and J by 8 bases. Per germline, CDR1 SGHTA and CDR2 FQGTGA. The CDR3 sequence is 13 residues long. The CDR3 nucleotides read TGTGCCAGCAGCCCAGGGACAGGACGAGGCTACACCTTC. Encoded protein: CASSPGTGRGYTF.

This rearrangement joins TRBV7-6 to TRBJ1-4, with TRBD1 as a possible D gene (5 bases). Germline lookup yields CDR1 SGHVS and CDR2 FNYEAQ. V was shortened by 1 base and J by 8 bases, with 14 bases between the two germline ends. The CDR3 runs to 15 residues. CDR3 sequence: CASSLGGSLGEKLFF. The CDR3 DNA sequence: TGTGCCAGCAGCTTAGGGGGCTCCCTTGGAGAAAAACTGTTTTTT.

The CDR3 reads CASRFRGTEAFF. As DNA, the CDR3 is TGTGCCAGCCGATTTCGAGGGACTGAAGCTTTCTTT. The chain links TRBV6-6 to TRBJ1-1; D not certain. Between the trimmed V and J ends, which lost 8 bases and 5 bases, there was a span of 12 bases. CDR3 length: 12 residues. In germline, CDR1 is MNHNY, CDR2 SVGAGI (reference sequence).

The V and J genes are TRBV6-1 and TRBJ1-2, with D maybe TRBD1 (5 bases). Trimming shortened V by 0 bases and J by 5 bases, and 13 bases separated the two germline ends. In germline, CDR1 is MNHNS, CDR2 SASEGT. The CDR3 runs 15 residues. The CDR3 coding sequence is TGTGCCAGCAGTGAAGCGGCAGGGTTTCAATATGGCTACACCTTC. Translated, it gives CASSEAAGFQYGYTF.

The chain employs TRBV18 and TRBJ1-3; a possible D gene is TRBD1 (5 bases). V lost 3 bases to trimming and J lost 0 bases, with 9 bases between them. CDR1 is KGHSH, CDR2 LQKENI, per germline. The CDR3 runs to 15 residues. The CDR3 region is CASSPTVISGNTIYF. The CDR3 DNA follows: TGTGCCAGCTCACCGACAGTGATCTCTGGAAACACCATATATTTT. Supplemented by reference TRBV18 and TRBJ1-3, the full variable domain reads NAGVMQNPRHLVRRRGQEARLRCSPMKGHSHVYWYRQLPEEGLKFMVYLQKENIIDESGMPKERFSAEFPKEGPSILRIQQVVRGDSAAYFCASSPTVISGNTIYFGEGSWLTVV.

V usage is TRBV24-1 and J usage is TRBJ2-1; D uncertain. This CDR3 has 12 amino acids. Germline V gene lookup returns CDR1 KGHDR and CDR2 SFDVKD. Trimming stripped 2 bases from V and 5 bases from J, with 3 bases between. This chain's CDR3 is CATSDYNNEQFF. CDR3 DNA: TGTGCCACCAGTGATTACAACAATGAGCAGTTCTTC.

The chain carries TRBV6-5 and TRBJ1-2, with D maybe TRBD1 (5 bases). The germline V gene has CDR1 MNHEY and CDR2 SVGAGI. The V end lost 5 bases, the J end lost 7 bases, and 8 bases lay between the germline ends. This CDR3 spans 11 amino acids. The CDR3 loop reads CASSQGRGYTF. In DNA, the CDR3 is TGTGCCAGCAGTCAGGGTCGTGGCTACACCTTC.

This rearrangement joins TRBV6-5 to TRBJ1-1, with D perhaps matching TRBD1 (5 bases). This CDR3 has 14 residues. The V end was cut by 1 base, the J end by 7 bases, with 13 bases between. Per the germline V gene, CDR1 is MNHEY and CDR2 is SVGAGI. The CDR3 is CASSYLGVLGEAFF. For the CDR3, the DNA is TGTGCCAGCAGTTACTTAGGGGTTCTAGGTGAAGCTTTCTTT.

The V gene is TRBV6-4, the J gene TRBJ1-2, with TRBD1 matching 7 bases. The CDR3 has 14 amino acids. CDR1 is MRHNA and CDR2 is SNTAGT in the germline V gene. J was trimmed by 4 bases and V by 7 bases; bases with no gene match: 9. The CDR3 here is CASNPRAGGYGYTF. CDR3 nucleotide sequence: TGTGCCAGCAATCCTCGGGCAGGGGGCTATGGCTACACCTTC.

The chain combines TRBV3-1 (or the pseudogene TRBV3-2) with TRBJ2-7; 15 positions match TRBD2. There are 16 residues in the CDR3. Unmatched junction bases numbered 0, after V lost 1 base and J lost 2 bases. The germline gives CDR1 LGHDT, CDR2 YNNKEL (reference sequence). The CDR3 coding sequence is TGTGCCAGCAGCCAAGGGACTAGCGGGGGGGCCTACGAGCAGTACTTC. This encodes CASSQGTSGGAYEQYF.

This sequence joins TRBV5-8 and TRBJ2-6; 8 bases are a match to TRBD1. The length of the CDR3 is 17 residues. Trimming cost V 4 bases and J 4 bases; bases outside gene matches: 10. The germline gives CDR1 SGHTS, CDR2 YDEGEE. The CDR3 spells CASSRAGGRSGANVLTF. CDR3 nucleotides: TGTGCCAGCAGCCGTGCAGGGGGCCGAAGCGGGGCCAACGTCCTGACTTTC.

The gene calls are TRBV14 and TRBJ2-1; 7 bases are a match to TRBD2. Germline V lookup: CDR1 SGHDN, CDR2 FVKESK. Unmatched junction bases numbered 9, after V lost 4 bases and J lost 6 bases. CDR3 length: 15 amino acids. This CDR3 reads CASSPTTGEGNEQFF. The CDR3 nucleotides read TGTGCCAGCAGCCCGACCACGGGGGAGGGCAATGAGCAGTTCTTC.

This clone came up a few times. The J gene is TRBJ1-2, the V gene TRBV18, with D possibly matching TRBD1 (6 bases). Germline V gene lookup returns CDR1 KGHSH and CDR2 LQKENI. With 2 bases removed from V and 6 bases from J, the gap between germline ends came to 10 bases. The CDR3 has 13 residues. CDR3 loop: CASSPTGRDGYTF. CDR3 bases: TGTGCCAGCTCACCAACAGGGAGGGATGGCTACACCTTC.

V and J are TRBV5-8 and TRBJ2-1, with D perhaps matching TRBD2 (5 bases). Trimming removed 2 bases at V and 2 bases at J, with 11 bases between. The CDR3 length is 15 residues. Per the germline V gene, CDR1 is SGHTS and CDR2 is YDEGEE. The chain's CDR3 is CASSFGIQTYNEQFF. The CDR3 nucleotides read TGTGCCAGCAGCTTCGGGATCCAGACCTACAATGAGCAGTTCTTC.

The J gene is TRBJ1-2, the V gene TRBV30; D may be TRBD1 (5 bases). CDR1 is GTSNPN, CDR2 SVGIG, per germline (reference sequence). V was pared by 4 bases and J by 4 bases, with 22 bases between. CDR3 length: 16 residues. The CDR3 sequence: CAWMTRGGKYSYGYTF. Here the CDR3 DNA reads TGTGCCTGGATGACCCGGGGGGGTAAATACTCCTATGGCTACACCTTC.

The CDR3 region has the DNA TGTGCCAGCAGCCGTCGACAGGACGATAATTCACCCCTCCACTTT. Amino acid sequence: CASSRRQDDNSPLHF. The genes are TRBV4-2 and TRBJ1-6; possibly TRBD1 for D (6 bases). V was pared by 4 bases and J by 5 bases, with 12 bases between. The CDR3 length is 15 residues. The germline V gene has CDR1 LGHNA and CDR2 YNFKEQ.

The gene calls are TRBV10-1 and TRBJ1-1, with 10 bases fitting TRBD1. Germline-derived CDR1 and CDR2 are WNHNN and SYGVQD (reference sequence). V lost 3 bases and J lost 6; bases outside the gene matches: 10. The CDR3 spans 16 residues. This CDR3 is CASSDRLGTGAPEAFF. CDR3 bases: TGCGCCAGCAGTGATCGCCTCGGGACAGGGGCGCCTGAAGCTTTCTTT.

The chain couples TRBV2 to TRBJ2-1; no clear D gene. The CDR3 is made up of 13 amino acids. V was trimmed by 6 bases and J by 4 bases, leaving 10 bases between them. Germline assignment: CDR1 SNHLY and CDR2 FYNNEI. Written as DNA, the CDR3 is TGTGCCAGCAGGAAAACAGAGTACAATGAGCAGTTCTTC. Its translation is CASRKTEYNEQFF.

This clone was seen only once. This chain joins TRBV5-1 and TRBJ2-7; no reliable D call. The V gene's germline CDR1 is SGHRS and CDR2 YFSETQ. The CDR3 runs to 12 residues. Trimming removed 4 bases from V and 5 bases from J, with 10 bases in between. CDR3 loop: CASSPPSDEQYF. For the CDR3, the DNA is TGCGCCAGCAGCCCCCCGAGCGACGAGCAGTACTTC.

The chain links TRBV3-1 (or the pseudogene TRBV3-2) to TRBJ1-5, with 7 bases identical to TRBD1. The V and J ends lost 1 base and 2 bases, in that order; junction bases with no gene match: 2. CDR1 is LGHDT and CDR2 is YNNKEL in the germline V gene (reference sequence). This CDR3 has 15 residues. The CDR3 loop reads CASSQGTGGNQPQHF. As DNA, the CDR3 is TGTGCCAGCAGCCAAGGTACAGGGGGCAATCAGCCCCAGCATTTT.

The V call is TRBV10-2, the J call TRBJ1-5; 10 bases line up with TRBD1. The length of the CDR3 is 13 residues. The germline gives CDR1 WSHSY, CDR2 SAAADI. V trimming: 9 bases; J trimming: 3 bases; junction bases outside the gene matches: 2. Here the CDR3 reads CASGQGDNQPQHF. As DNA, the CDR3 is TGCGCCAGTGGACAGGGGGACAATCAGCCCCAGCATTTT.

The rearrangement uses TRBV5-6 and TRBJ2-5; D is uncertain. Germline assignment: CDR1 SGHDT and CDR2 YYEEEE. CDR3 length equals 15 residues. The V end was cut by 2 bases, the J end by 5 bases, with 16 bases between. DNA of the CDR3: TGTGCCAGCAGCTTAAGAGGAGCTTATTGGGAGACCCAGTACTTC. Translation: CASSLRGAYWETQYF.

The CDR3 DNA follows: TGTGCCAGCAGCCAGAGACAGGGAAACACCATATATTTT. Its protein is CASSQRQGNTIYF. V gene TRBV6-5 combines with J gene TRBJ1-3, with D perhaps TRBD1 (5 bases). The ends were cut back, 6 bases at V and 4 bases at J, with 10 bases in the middle. The CDR3 consists of 13 residues. The V gene's germline CDR1 is MNHEY and CDR2 SVGAGI.